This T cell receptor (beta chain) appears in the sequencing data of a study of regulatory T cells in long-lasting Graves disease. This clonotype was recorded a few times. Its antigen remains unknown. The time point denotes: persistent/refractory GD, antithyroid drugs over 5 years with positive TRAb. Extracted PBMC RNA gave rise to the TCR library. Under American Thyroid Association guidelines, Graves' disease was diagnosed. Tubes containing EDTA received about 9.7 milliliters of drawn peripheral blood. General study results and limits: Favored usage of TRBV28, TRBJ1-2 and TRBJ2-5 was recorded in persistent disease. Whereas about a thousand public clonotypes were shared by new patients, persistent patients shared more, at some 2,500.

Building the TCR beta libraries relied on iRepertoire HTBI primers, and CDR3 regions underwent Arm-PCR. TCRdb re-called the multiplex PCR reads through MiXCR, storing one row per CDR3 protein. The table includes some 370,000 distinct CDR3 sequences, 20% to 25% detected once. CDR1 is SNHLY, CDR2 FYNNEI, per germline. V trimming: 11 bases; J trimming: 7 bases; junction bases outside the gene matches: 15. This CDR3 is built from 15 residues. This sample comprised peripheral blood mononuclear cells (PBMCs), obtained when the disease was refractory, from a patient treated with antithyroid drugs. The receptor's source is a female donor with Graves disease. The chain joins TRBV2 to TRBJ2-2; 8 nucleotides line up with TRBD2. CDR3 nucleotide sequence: TGTGCCGGAAGGAAACTAGCGGCAGGAGACGGGGAGCTGTTTTTT. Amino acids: CAGRKLAAGDGELFF.